Listed here are 30 T cell receptor beta chains from one sample, sequenced in a study of shared clonotypes between healthy human individuals. Some clones are missing from TCRdb's copy, which holds only in-frame ones; the method was immunoSEQ multiplex PCR. The table has roughly 2.4 million clones, nearly 97% seen once. Sequencing was performed on naive CD4+ T cells sorted from blood. Noted subset: CD45RA+ positively selected. The receptors shown here come from a man younger than 35 in good health.

The CDR3 DNA reads TGTGCCAGTAGTATGATTCGAGTGATCTCCTACAATGAGCAGTTCTTC. It is translated as CASSMIRVISYNEQFF. The gene calls are TRBV19 and TRBJ2-1; D unresolved. The CDR3 loop spans 16 amino acids. Germline V gives CDR1 LNHDA, CDR2 SQIVND (reference sequence). Trimming took 3 bases from V and 0 from J, leaving 12 bases between them.

The chain links TRBV15 to TRBJ2-3; D is unclear. This CDR3 region has 13 residues. Germline CDR1 is LNHNV and CDR2 is YYDKDF (reference sequence). V was shortened by 8 bases and J by 0 bases, with 9 bases between the two germline ends. The CDR3 DNA is TGTGCCACCCGTGGCCCTAGCACAGATACGCAGTATTTT. Residues: CATRGPSTDTQYF.

The chain links TRBV19 to TRBJ1-2; D unclear. The germline CDR1 and CDR2 sequences are LNHDA and SQIVND (reference sequence). Deletions cut 4 bases from V and 5 bases from J, with 8 bases between. The CDR3 consists of 12 residues. CDR3 sequence: CASSTYRYGYTF. DNA of the CDR3: TGTGCCAGTAGTACTTACAGATATGGCTACACCTTC.

The chain recombines TRBV5-4 with TRBJ2-3, with 7 bases fitting TRBD1. Germline CDR1 reads SGHNT; CDR2 reads YYREEE (reference sequence). This CDR3 is built from 14 residues. The J segment lost 5 bases and the V segment lost 1 base, leaving 4 bases of the junction unmatched. The CDR3 DNA is TGTGCCAGCAGCTTGAGATCAGGGGGAGATACGCAGTATTTT. Residues: CASSLRSGGDTQYF.

The V and J genes are TRBV9 and TRBJ2-5; possibly TRBD1 for D (6 bases). This CDR3 has 15 amino acids. Germline values: CDR1 SGDLS, CDR2 YYNGEE. V dropped 3 bases and J dropped 4 bases, with 16 bases sitting between them. The CDR3 region is CASSAGIGGGETQYF. The DNA for the CDR3 is TGTGCCAGCAGCGCCGGCATAGGGGGTGGAGAGACCCAGTACTTC.

CDR3 region: CASSSEPSGANVLTF. The CDR3 DNA is TGTGCCAGCAGCTCGGAGCCCTCTGGGGCCAACGTCCTGACTTTC. The V gene is TRBV7-2, the J gene TRBJ2-6; no firm D call. Germline CDR1 and CDR2: SGHTA and FQGNSA. Trimming shortened V by 4 bases and J by 0 bases, and 7 bases separated the two germline ends. This CDR3 comprises 15 residues.

The V and J genes are TRBV5-6 and TRBJ2-5, with D perhaps TRBD2 (6 bases). There are 14 residues in the CDR3. V was cut by 3 bases and J by 1 base, with 10 bases left in between. Germline CDR1 is SGHDT and CDR2 is YYEEEE. The CDR3 reads CASSSGLPQETQYF. Written as DNA, the CDR3 is TGTGCCAGCAGCTCGGGACTCCCCCAAGAGACCCAGTACTTC.

This sequence joins TRBV2 and TRBJ2-5, with D perhaps given as TRBD1 or TRBD2 (5 bases each). Trimming pared 8 bases from V and 4 bases from J, leaving 11 bases between. The germline gives CDR1 SNHLY, CDR2 FYNNEI. The CDR3 sequence is 12 residues long. The CDR3 nucleotides are TGTGCCAGCGACGGGGACCGAGAGACCCAGTACTTC. This gives the protein CASDGDRETQYF.

Details on this clone: Other DNA sequences within the sample encode an identical CDR3. The rearrangement uses TRBV18 and TRBJ2-7; D unclear. The CDR3 is made up of 12 amino acids. Germline CDR1 and CDR2: KGHSH and LQKENI. V lost 3 bases and J 0 bases, leaving 3 bases between the germline ends. Here the CDR3 DNA reads TGTGCCAGCTCACCCTCCTCCTACGAGCAGTACTTC. Protein sequence: CASSPSSYEQYF.

The V call is TRBV6-4, the J call TRBJ2-1; 8 bases agree with TRBD1. CDR1 is MRHNA, CDR2 SNTAGT, per germline. This CDR3 region has 15 residues. The junction had 8 bases not matched to a gene; V was cut back by 2 bases and J by 8 bases. The CDR3 loop reads CASSDGTGGSDEQFF. The CDR3 nucleotides read TGTGCCAGCAGTGACGGAACAGGGGGTAGCGATGAGCAGTTCTTC.

This chain connects TRBV7-9 to TRBJ1-5; D is uncertain. CDR3 length: 16 amino acids. Looked up from germline, CDR1 is SEHNR and CDR2 is FQNEAQ (reference sequence). Between the trimmed V and J ends, which lost 1 base and 5 bases, there was a span of 15 bases. CDR3 DNA sequence: TGTGCCAGCAGCTTAGGCCCTGATAAAAACTATCAGCCCCAGCATTTT. The encoded protein is CASSLGPDKNYQPQHF. The variable domain in full, with the rest retrieved from reference TRBV7-9 and TRBJ1-5, is DTGVSQNPRHKITKRGQNVTFRCDPISEHNRLYWYRQTLGQGPEFLTYFQNEAQLEKSRLLSDRFSAERPKGSFSTLEIQRTEQGDSAMYLCASSLGPDKNYQPQHFGDGTRLSIL.

The CDR3 sequence is CASSYSSGIYEQYF. DNA of the CDR3: TGTGCCAGCAGTTACTCGAGCGGGATCTACGAGCAGTACTTC. J is TRBJ2-7 and V is TRBV6-6, with 7 bases that match TRBD2. The germline V gene encodes CDR1 MNHNY and CDR2 SVGAGI (reference sequence). Trimming cost V 0 bases and J 3 bases; bases outside gene matches: 2. The CDR3 length is 14 residues.

This clone is a singleton in its sample. This chain links TRBV4-3 with TRBJ2-7; D is perhaps TRBD1 (6 bases). Trimming cost V 1 base and J 3 bases, with 10 bases left between them. The CDR3 covers 14 residues. Germline CDR1 is LGHNA and CDR2 is YSLEER. CDR3 coding DNA: TGCGCCAGCAGCCAAGTCGTAGGGGGCTACGAGCAGTACTTC. Translating gives CASSQVVGGYEQYF.

Of note for this clone: The junction and the germline gene differ at one end; a read error may be behind it. The chain has TRBV30 and TRBJ2-7; 10 bases align to TRBD1. The V gene's germline CDR1 is GTSNPN and CDR2 SVGIG (reference sequence). The CDR3 is made up of 14 amino acids. The CDR3 is CAWNRVGQGIEQYF. The CDR3 DNA reads TGTGCATGGAACAGGGTGGGACAGGGGATCGAGCAGTACTTC.

Details on this clone: This same CDR3 is encoded by further DNA sequences in the sample. This chain joins TRBV2 and TRBJ2-5; 8 bases are shared with TRBD1. Looked up from germline, CDR1 is SNHLY and CDR2 is FYNNEI. Trimming at V came to 6 bases and at J to 5 bases, leaving 5 bases not matched to a gene. This CDR3 region has 13 residues. For the CDR3, the DNA is TGTGCCAGCAGAACAACAGGGGGGGAGACCCAGTACTTC. Residues: CASRTTGGETQYF.

The V gene is TRBV25-1, the J gene TRBJ2-5; D assignment may be TRBD1 or TRBD2 (6 bases each). This CDR3 region has 17 residues. V lost 5 bases and J lost 2, with 21 bases in between. CDR1 and CDR2 from the germline V gene are MGHDK and SYGVNS. The CDR3 here is CASSPLIRGLGQETQYF. Written as DNA, the CDR3 is TGTGCCAGCAGTCCCCTTATCAGGGGACTGGGGCAAGAGACCCAGTACTTC.

This chain uses TRBV14 with TRBJ2-3, with 7 bases identical to TRBD1. This CDR3 is 15 amino acids long. Trimming removed 4 bases from V and 3 bases from J; junction bases left unmatched: 7. In germline, CDR1 is SGHDN, CDR2 FVKESK. The CDR3: CASSPWAGGTDTQYF. The CDR3 bases are TGTGCCAGCAGCCCATGGGCAGGGGGTACAGATACGCAGTATTTT.

This clone was detected once. J is TRBJ2-5 and V is TRBV2; 9 bases fit TRBD1. CDR1 and CDR2 from the germline V gene are SNHLY and FYNNEI. With 5 bases clipped from V and 3 bases from J, the junction kept 4 bases outside the gene matches. CDR3 length: 14 residues. In DNA form, the CDR3 reads TGTGCCAGCAGTCTAACAGGGGGCAAAGAGACCCAGTACTTC. Amino acids: CASSLTGGKETQYF.

This clone was detected once. The CDR3: CASSPSANGQETQYF. CDR3 in DNA: TGCGCCAGCAGCCCATCGGCGAACGGTCAAGAGACCCAGTACTTC. The chain is built from TRBV5-1 and TRBJ2-5; D remains ambiguous. CDR1 SGHRS and CDR2 YFSETQ come from the germline V gene. The CDR3 contains 15 residues. V lost 4 bases and J 2 bases, leaving 15 bases between the germline ends.

This chain links TRBV5-1 with TRBJ2-1; tentative D call: TRBD1 (7 bases). The CDR3 totals 12 residues. The germline CDR1 and CDR2 sequences are SGHRS and YFSETQ. The V end was cut by 4 bases, the J end by 12 bases, with 14 bases between. The CDR3, as DNA: TGCGCCAGCAGCCCGGAGGGACAGTCGCAGTTCTTC. Protein product: CASSPEGQSQFF.

This chain links TRBV18 with TRBJ1-2; a possible D gene is TRBD1 (6 bases). V lost 1 base and J lost 8, with 20 bases in between. The CDR3 loop spans 16 amino acids. Germline V gene lookup returns CDR1 KGHSH and CDR2 LQKENI. DNA for the CDR3: TGTGCCAGCTCACCACTTAGACAGGATCCCGTCGGGGGCTACACCTTC. Translating it yields CASSPLRQDPVGGYTF.

This clone was seen just once. The chain uses TRBV7-9 and TRBJ2-5, with TRBD2 matching 13 bases. Trimming at V came to 4 bases and at J to 2 bases, leaving 4 bases not matched to a gene. This CDR3 has 16 residues. Germline V gives CDR1 SEHNR, CDR2 FQNEAQ (reference sequence). The CDR3 region has the DNA TGTGCCAGCAGCTCGGGACTAGCGGGACTACAAGAGACCCAGTACTTC. Protein: CASSSGLAGLQETQYF.

A note on this clone: Distinct nucleotide sequences in the sample also encode this CDR3. The gene calls are TRBV18 and TRBJ1-1, with D perhaps TRBD1 (6 bases). Germline CDR1 is KGHSH and CDR2 is LQKENI. Trimming shortened V by 6 bases and J by 0 bases, and 8 bases separated the two germline ends. This CDR3 is built from 13 residues. CDR3 in DNA: TGTGCCAGCTCGGGACAAATGAACACTGAAGCTTTCTTT. This encodes CASSGQMNTEAFF. Looking up the rest from reference TRBV18 and TRBJ1-1 gives the full variable domain: NAGVMQNPRHLVRRRGQEARLRCSPMKGHSHVYWYRQLPEEGLKFMVYLQKENIIDESGMPKERFSAEFPKEGPSILRIQQVVRGDSAAYFCASSGQMNTEAFFGQGTRLTVV.

The chain joins TRBV6-5 to TRBJ1-5; 7 positions match TRBD1. Germline V gene lookup returns CDR1 MNHEY and CDR2 SVGAGI. The ends lost 6 bases at V and 9 bases at J; junction bases unmatched: 14. This CDR3 contains 15 residues. CDR3 bases: TGTGCCAGCAGCAGAAACAGGGGAGGGGAGGGGCCCCAGCATTTT. Its protein is CASSRNRGGEGPQHF.

V usage is TRBV30 and J usage is TRBJ1-6; D is unclear. CDR3 length: 13 amino acids. Germline CDR1 is GTSNPN and CDR2 is SVGIG (reference sequence). The V end lost 2 bases, the J end lost 8 bases, and 10 bases lay between the germline ends. The DNA for the CDR3 is TGTGCCTGGAGTCAGGACCGAGATTCACCCCTCCACTTT. Translation gives CAWSQDRDSPLHF. The full variable domain, its missing parts supplied by reference TRBV30 and TRBJ1-6, is SQTIHQWPATLVQPVGSPLSLECTVEGTSNPNLYWYRQAAGRGLQLLFYSVGIGQISSEVPQNLSASRPQDRQFILSSKKLLLSDSGFYLCAWSQDRDSPLHFGNGTRLTVT.

This clone was counted only a few times. The same CDR3 can be traced to other DNA sequences in this sample. This sequence joins TRBV25-1 and TRBJ1-6; possible D gene TRBD1, 5 bases. Germline CDR1 and CDR2: MGHDK and SYGVNS. The V gene lost 3 bases and the J gene lost 4 bases, with 7 bases spanning the gap. This CDR3 has 14 residues. CDR3 DNA sequence: TGTGCCAGCAGTGACACAGGTTATAATTCACCCCTCCACTTT. The encoded protein is CASSDTGYNSPLHF.

CDR3 in amino acids: CASSSDRQGRIKTQYF. The CDR3 DNA is TGTGCCAGCAGCTCTGACAGACAGGGTCGAATAAAGACCCAGTACTTC. The rearrangement joins TRBV7-8 to TRBJ2-5; the match to TRBD1 covers 7 bases. The CDR3 loop spans 16 amino acids. Germline V gives CDR1 SGHVS, CDR2 FQNEAQ. V gave up 4 bases and J gave up 6 bases; unmatched junction bases: 14.

The V gene is TRBV19, the J gene TRBJ1-5, with TRBD1 matching over 7 bases. V dropped 3 bases and J dropped 5; count of bases not matched to a gene: 10. The germline V gene has CDR1 LNHDA and CDR2 SQIVND (reference sequence). The CDR3 runs 16 residues. The CDR3 sequence is CASSIEGGPWHQPQHF. CDR3 nucleotide sequence: TGTGCCAGTAGTATCGAAGGGGGCCCTTGGCATCAGCCCCAGCATTTT.

This clone occurred once. The genes are TRBV6-1 and TRBJ1-3; possibly TRBD1 for D (5 bases). This CDR3 is built from 13 residues. The V and J ends lost 7 bases and 4 bases respectively, with 11 bases between them. Per the germline V gene, CDR1 is MNHNS and CDR2 is SASEGT. The CDR3 loop is CASKSGLGNTIYF. DNA for the CDR3: TGTGCCAGCAAGTCAGGGCTAGGAAACACCATATATTTT.

The chain links TRBV4-3 to TRBJ1-6, with D possibly being TRBD1 (6 bases). V dropped 0 bases and J dropped 7 bases, with 10 bases sitting between them. This CDR3 spans 15 amino acids. CDR1 is LGHNA, CDR2 YSLEER, per germline. The CDR3 is CASSQDTGSNSPLHF. In DNA form, the CDR3 reads TGCGCCAGCAGCCAAGATACAGGGTCGAATTCACCCCTCCACTTT.